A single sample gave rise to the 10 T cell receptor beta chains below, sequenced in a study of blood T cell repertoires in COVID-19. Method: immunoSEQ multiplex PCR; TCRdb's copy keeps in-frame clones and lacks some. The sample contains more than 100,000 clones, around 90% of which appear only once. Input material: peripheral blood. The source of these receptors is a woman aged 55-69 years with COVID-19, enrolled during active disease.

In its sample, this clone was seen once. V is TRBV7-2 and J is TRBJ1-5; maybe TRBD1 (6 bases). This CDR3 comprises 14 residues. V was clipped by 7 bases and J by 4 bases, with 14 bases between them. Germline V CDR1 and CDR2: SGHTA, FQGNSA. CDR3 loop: CASTPGQLNQPQHF. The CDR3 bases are TGTGCCAGCACCCCTGGACAGTTAAATCAGCCCCAGCATTTT.

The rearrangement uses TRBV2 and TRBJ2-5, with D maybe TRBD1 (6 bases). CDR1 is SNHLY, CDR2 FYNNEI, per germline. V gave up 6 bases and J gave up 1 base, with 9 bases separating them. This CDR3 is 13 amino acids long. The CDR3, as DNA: TGTGCCAGCAGATCAGGGGCCCAAGAGACCCAGTACTTC. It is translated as CASRSGAQETQYF.

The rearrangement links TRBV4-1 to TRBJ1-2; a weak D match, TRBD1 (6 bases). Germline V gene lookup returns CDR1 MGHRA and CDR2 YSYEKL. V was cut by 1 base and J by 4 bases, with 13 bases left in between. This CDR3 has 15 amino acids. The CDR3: CASSQVKGGGYGYTF. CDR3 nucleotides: TGCGCCAGCAGCCAAGTAAAAGGGGGTGGCTATGGCTACACCTTC.

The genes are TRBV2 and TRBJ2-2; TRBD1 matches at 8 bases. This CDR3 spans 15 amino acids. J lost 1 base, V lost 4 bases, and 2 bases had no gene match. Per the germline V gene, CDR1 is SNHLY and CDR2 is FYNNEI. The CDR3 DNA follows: TGTGCCAGCAGTGGGGGGACAGGGAACACCGGGGAGCTGTTTTTT. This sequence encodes CASSGGTGNTGELFF.

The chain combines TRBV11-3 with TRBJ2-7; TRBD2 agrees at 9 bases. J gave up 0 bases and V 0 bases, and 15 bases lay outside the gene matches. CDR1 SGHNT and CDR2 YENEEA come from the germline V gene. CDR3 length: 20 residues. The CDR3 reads CASSLDYLPFGTSFSYEQYF. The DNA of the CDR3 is TGTGCCAGCAGCTTAGATTATCTCCCTTTCGGGACTAGCTTCTCCTACGAGCAGTACTTC.

The CDR3 here is CASSAGTAILRYTF. CDR3 nucleotides: TGTGCCAGCAGCGCCGGGACAGCGATTTTACGCTACACCTTC. This chain connects TRBV5-6 to TRBJ1-2; 7 nucleotides agree with TRBD1. The CDR3 consists of 14 residues. The V and J ends lost 4 bases and 9 bases, in that order; junction bases with no gene match: 12. Germline V gene data show CDR1 as SGHDT and CDR2 as YYEEEE.

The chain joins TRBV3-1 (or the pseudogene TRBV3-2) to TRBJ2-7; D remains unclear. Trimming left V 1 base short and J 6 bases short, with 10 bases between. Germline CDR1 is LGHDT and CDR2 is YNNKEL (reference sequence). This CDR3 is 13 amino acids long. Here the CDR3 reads CASSQAPCCEQYF. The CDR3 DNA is TGTGCCAGCAGCCAAGCCCCCTGTTGCGAGCAGTACTTC.

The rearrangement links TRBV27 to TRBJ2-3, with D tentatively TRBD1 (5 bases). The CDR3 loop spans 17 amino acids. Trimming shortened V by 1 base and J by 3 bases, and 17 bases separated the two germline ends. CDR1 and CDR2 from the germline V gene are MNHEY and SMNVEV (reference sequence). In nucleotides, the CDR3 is TGTGCCAGCAGTTTATTTCTTAGGCAGGGTGTAACAGATACGCAGTATTTT. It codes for CASSLFLRQGVTDTQYF.

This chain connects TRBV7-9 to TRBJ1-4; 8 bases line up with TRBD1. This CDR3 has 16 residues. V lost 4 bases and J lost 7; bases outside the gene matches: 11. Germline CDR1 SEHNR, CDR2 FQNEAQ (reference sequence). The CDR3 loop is CASSSSGQGLSEKLFF. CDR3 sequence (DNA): TGTGCCAGCAGCTCCTCAGGACAGGGCCTTAGTGAAAAACTGTTTTTT.

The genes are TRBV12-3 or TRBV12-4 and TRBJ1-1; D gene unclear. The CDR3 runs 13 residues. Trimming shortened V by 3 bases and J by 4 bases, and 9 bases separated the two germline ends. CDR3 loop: CASSLVAPTEAFF. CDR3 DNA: TGTGCCAGCAGTTTGGTGGCACCCACTGAAGCTTTCTTT.